These 3 T cell receptor beta chains came from one sample sequenced in a study of blood T cell repertoires in COVID-19. The method was immunoSEQ multiplex PCR; TCRdb's version includes in-frame clones alone and lacks a portion of them. The sample contains over 250,000 clones, roughly nine tenths of which appear only once. Specimen: PBMCs or T cells enriched from blood (not recorded which). The origin of the receptors is a man aged 60-69 years who had recovered from COVID-19.

The chain is built from TRBV3-1 (or the pseudogene TRBV3-2) and TRBJ2-7; 11 bases are shared with TRBD2. Germline CDR1 and CDR2: LGHDT and YNNKEL (reference sequence). Trimming cost V 6 bases and J 6 bases; bases outside gene matches: 10. The CDR3 length is 15 residues. The CDR3 loop reads CASRSRLAGFSEQYF. DNA for the CDR3: TGTGCCAGCAGGAGCCGACTAGCGGGATTCTCCGAGCAGTACTTC.

Worth noting for this clone: This may stem from a read error, because a much larger clone lies one nucleotide away. The rearrangement links TRBV3-1 (or the pseudogene TRBV3-2) to TRBJ2-7; the D gene is possibly TRBD1 (7 bases). CDR1 LGHDT and CDR2 YNNKEL come from the germline V gene (reference sequence). This CDR3 spans 12 amino acids. Trimming shortened V by 4 bases and J by 6 bases, and 10 bases separated the two germline ends. CDR3 coding DNA: TGTGCCAGCAGCCCAGGGGGGCGCGAGCAGTACTTC. This encodes CASSPGGREQYF.

CDR3 in DNA: TGTGCCAGCAGCGATGGACAGGGGAAATACAATGAGCAGTTCTTC. Its translation: CASSDGQGKYNEQFF. The chain links TRBV9 to TRBJ2-1; the match to TRBD1 covers 9 bases. CDR1 and CDR2 from the germline V gene are SGDLS and YYNGEE. The trim removed 3 bases at V and 4 bases at J, leaving 5 bases unmatched. The CDR3 runs to 15 residues.